This TCR beta chain was identified during a study of vaccination and CD4 T cells after COVID-19. Study information: Convalescent donors were composed of six males and four females, of whom two were Hispanic. The authors exposed cells to overlapping spike peptides derived from SARS-CoV-2, HCoV-NL63, HCoV-OC43 and HCoV-229E. No peptide, an HIV-1 Nef pool, or a CEFX pool was what each control culture received.

About this clonotype itself: Its specificity is not known.

Germline-derived CDR1 and CDR2 are DFQATT and SNEGSKA (reference sequence). The V gene lost 3 bases and the J gene lost 6 bases, with 14 bases spanning the gap. The CDR3 has 13 amino acids. Sequenced with the Oncomine TCR Beta short-read assay was DNA taken from cultured CD4+ T cells. TCRdb recomputed calls from the PCR reads with MiXCR, one row per CDR3 protein. The sample holds approximately 12,000 distinct CDR3 sequences; 50% to 60% are singletons and the top ten take roughly a quarter. The sample's treatment: roughly 10-day PBMC culture with coronavirus spike peptide pools or control peptides (ViraFEST assay). TCRs were sequenced by ViraFEST after antigen-specific T cells had been expanded with peptide pools.

This chain uses TRBV20-1 with TRBJ1-1; perhaps TRBD1 as D (6 bases). The origin of this receptor is a human donor who had recovered from COVID-19. The sample consisted of CD4+ T cells from blood, cultured in vitro. The CDR3 coding sequence is TGCAGTGCTAGTCGGGACACGACCCCTGAAGCTTTCTTT. Amino acid sequence: CSASRDTTPEAFF.